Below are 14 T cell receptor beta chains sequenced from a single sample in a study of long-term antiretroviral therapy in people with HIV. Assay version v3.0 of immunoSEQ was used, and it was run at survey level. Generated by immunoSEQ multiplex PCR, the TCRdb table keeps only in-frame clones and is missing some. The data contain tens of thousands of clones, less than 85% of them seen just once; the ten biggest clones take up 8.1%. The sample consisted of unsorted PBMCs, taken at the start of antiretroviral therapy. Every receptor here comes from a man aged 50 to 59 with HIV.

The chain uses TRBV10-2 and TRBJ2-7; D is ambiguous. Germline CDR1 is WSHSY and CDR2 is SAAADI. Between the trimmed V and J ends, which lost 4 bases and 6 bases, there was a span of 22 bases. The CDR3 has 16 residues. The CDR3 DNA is TGCGCCAGCAGTGGGCACCAGGCCAGAAACTGGGGCGAGCAGTACTTC. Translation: CASSGHQARNWGEQYF.

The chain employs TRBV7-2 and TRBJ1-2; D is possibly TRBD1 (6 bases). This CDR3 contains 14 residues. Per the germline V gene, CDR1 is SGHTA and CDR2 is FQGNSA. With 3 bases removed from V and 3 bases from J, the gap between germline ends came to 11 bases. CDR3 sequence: CASSLEGGDYGYTF. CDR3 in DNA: TGTGCCAGCAGCTTGGAAGGGGGTGACTATGGCTACACCTTC.

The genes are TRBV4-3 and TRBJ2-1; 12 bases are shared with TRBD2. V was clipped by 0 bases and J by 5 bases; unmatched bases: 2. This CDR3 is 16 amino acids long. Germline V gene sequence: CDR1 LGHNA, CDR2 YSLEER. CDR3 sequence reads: CASSQELAGGNNEQFF. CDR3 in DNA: TGCGCCAGCAGCCAAGAACTAGCGGGGGGAAACAATGAGCAGTTCTTC.

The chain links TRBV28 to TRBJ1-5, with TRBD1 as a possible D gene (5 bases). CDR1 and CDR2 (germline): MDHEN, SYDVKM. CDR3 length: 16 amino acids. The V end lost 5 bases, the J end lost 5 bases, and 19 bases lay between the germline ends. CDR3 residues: CASSLKAGLFYQPQHF. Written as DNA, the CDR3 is TGTGCCAGCAGTCTCAAGGCGGGACTTTTCTATCAGCCCCAGCATTTT.

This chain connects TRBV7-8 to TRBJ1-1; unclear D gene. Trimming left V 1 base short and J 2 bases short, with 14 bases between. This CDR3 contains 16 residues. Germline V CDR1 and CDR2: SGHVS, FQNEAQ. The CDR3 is CASSLGRGSGNTEAFF. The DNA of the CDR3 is TGTGCCAGCAGCTTAGGACGGGGATCGGGAAACACTGAAGCTTTCTTT.

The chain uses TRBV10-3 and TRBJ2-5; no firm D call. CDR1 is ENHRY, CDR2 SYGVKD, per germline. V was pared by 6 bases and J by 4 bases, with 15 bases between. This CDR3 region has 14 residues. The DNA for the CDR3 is TGTGCCATCAGCCTAACTGGGGTCCCAGAGACCCAGTACTTC. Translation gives CAISLTGVPETQYF.

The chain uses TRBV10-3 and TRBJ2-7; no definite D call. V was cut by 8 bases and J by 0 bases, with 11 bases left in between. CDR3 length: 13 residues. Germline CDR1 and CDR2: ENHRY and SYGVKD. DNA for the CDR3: TGTGCCATCGGAACCGTTAGCTCCTACGAGCAGTACTTC. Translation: CAIGTVSSYEQYF.

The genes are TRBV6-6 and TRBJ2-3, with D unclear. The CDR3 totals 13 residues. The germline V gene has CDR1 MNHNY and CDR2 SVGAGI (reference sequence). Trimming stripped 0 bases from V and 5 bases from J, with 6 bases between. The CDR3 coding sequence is TGTGCCAGCAGTTACTCGTTTCTAGATACGCAGTATTTT. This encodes CASSYSFLDTQYF.

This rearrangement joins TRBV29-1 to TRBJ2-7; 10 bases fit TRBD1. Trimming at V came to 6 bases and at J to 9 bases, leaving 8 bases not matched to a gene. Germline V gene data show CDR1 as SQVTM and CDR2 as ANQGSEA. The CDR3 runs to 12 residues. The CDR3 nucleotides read TGCAGCGTCGCCGGGACAGGGGTGTTGCAGTACTTC. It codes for CSVAGTGVLQYF.

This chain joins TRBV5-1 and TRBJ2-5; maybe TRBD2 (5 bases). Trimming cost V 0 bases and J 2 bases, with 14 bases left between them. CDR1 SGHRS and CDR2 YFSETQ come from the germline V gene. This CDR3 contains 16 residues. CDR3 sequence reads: CASSLADYPRQETQYF. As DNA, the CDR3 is TGCGCCAGCAGCTTGGCAGACTACCCGCGGCAAGAGACCCAGTACTTC.

CDR3 loop: CASSPRGLSYGYTF. CDR3 coding DNA: TGTGCCAGCAGCCCCCGGGGGCTGAGTTATGGCTACACCTTC. This chain connects TRBV7-2 to TRBJ1-2; possible D gene TRBD1, 6 bases. The germline CDR1 and CDR2 sequences are SGHTA and FQGNSA. CDR3 length: 14 amino acids. V was cut by 5 bases and J by 5 bases, with 15 bases left in between.

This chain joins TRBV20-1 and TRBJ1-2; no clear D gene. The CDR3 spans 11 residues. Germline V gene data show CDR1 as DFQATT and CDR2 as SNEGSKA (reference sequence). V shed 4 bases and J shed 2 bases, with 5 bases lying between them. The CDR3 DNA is TGCAGTGCTAACACGAACTATGGCTACACCTTC. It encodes CSANTNYGYTF.

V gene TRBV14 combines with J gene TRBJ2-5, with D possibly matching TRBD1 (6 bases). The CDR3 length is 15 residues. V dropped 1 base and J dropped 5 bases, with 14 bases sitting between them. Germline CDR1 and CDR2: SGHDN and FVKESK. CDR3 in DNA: TGTGCCAGCAGCCAAGTGGGAGACAGGAGGGAGACCCAGTACTTC. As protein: CASSQVGDRRETQYF. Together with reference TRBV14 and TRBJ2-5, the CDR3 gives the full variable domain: EAGVTQFPSHSVIEKGQTVTLRCDPISGHDNLYWYRRVMGKEIKFLLHFVKESKQDESGMPNNRFLAERTGGTYSTLKVQPAELEDSGVYFCASSQVGDRRETQYFGPGTRLLVL.

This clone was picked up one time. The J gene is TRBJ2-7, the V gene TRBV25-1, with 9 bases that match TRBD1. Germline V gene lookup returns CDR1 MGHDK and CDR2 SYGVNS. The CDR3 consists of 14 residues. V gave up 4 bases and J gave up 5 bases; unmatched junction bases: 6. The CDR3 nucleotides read TGTGCCAGCAGTGGGCGCACAGGGGGCCACGAGCAGTACTTC. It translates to CASSGRTGGHEQYF.